This T cell receptor beta chain was recorded in a study of Ad26.COV2.S vaccination and SARS-CoV-2 variants. The study, taken as a whole, reports: Using TCR breadth and depth analyses may have led to underestimated total T cell responses.

About this clone: Its antigen is undetermined.

Clones were sequenced by immunoSEQ multiplex PCR, and TCRdb holds only the in-frame ones, with some missing. The sample includes around 310,000 clones, almost 90% of them seen just once. The sample's treatment: over 15 received Ad26.COV2.S at low or high dose, single or two shots; a few received placebo; per-sample allocation not given. After the first vaccine or placebo injection, samples were drawn on day 63. The V gene lost 4 bases and the J gene lost 5 bases, with 17 bases spanning the gap. This CDR3 has 15 residues. Germline-derived CDR1 and CDR2 are MGHDK and SYGVNS. J is TRBJ2-5 and V is TRBV25-1; TRBD1 is a possible D gene (6 bases). This TCR was sampled from a person aged 18-60 years who received the Ad26.COV2.S COVID-19 vaccine or a placebo. The material was peripheral blood, obtained in a trial of Ad26.COV2.S vaccine versus placebo. Here the CDR3 DNA reads TGTGCCAGCAGTGGTCCCGCTTCAGGGGAGGAGACCCAGTACTTC. It yields the protein CASSGPASGEETQYF. The variable domain in full, with the rest retrieved from reference TRBV25-1 and TRBJ2-5, is EADIYQTPRYLVIGTGKKITLECSQTMGHDKMYWYQQDPGMELHLIHYSYGVNSTEKGDLSSESTVSRIRTEHFPLTLESARPSHTSQYLCASSGPASGEETQYFGPGTRLLVL.